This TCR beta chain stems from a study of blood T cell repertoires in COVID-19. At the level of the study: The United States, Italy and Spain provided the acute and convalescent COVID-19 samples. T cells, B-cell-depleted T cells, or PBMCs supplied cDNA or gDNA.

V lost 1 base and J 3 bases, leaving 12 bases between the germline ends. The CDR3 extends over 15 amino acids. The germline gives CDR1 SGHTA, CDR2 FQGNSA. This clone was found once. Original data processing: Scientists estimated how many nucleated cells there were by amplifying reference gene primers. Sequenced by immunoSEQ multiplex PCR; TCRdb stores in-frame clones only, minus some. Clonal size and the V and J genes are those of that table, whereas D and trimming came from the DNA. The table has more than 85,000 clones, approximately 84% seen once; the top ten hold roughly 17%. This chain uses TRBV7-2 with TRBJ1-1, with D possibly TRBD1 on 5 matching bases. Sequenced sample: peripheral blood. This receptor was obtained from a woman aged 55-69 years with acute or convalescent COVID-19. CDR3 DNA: TGTGCCAGCAGCTTAGAGGCCCAGGGTTACACTGAAGCTTTCTTT. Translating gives CASSLEAQGYTEAFF.